This T cell receptor (beta chain) was recorded in a study of prognosis after radiotherapy for stage I lung cancer listed by TCRdb under 2021. Regarding the study in general: Between early 2018 and early 2019, nineteen patients with stage I NSCLC were enrolled in Nanjing, China. Squamous cell carcinoma histology was identified in six or seven patients, and adenocarcinoma histology was identified in more than 10 patients. All patients were considered medically inoperable, owing to comorbidities in more than 10 and refusal of surgery in about 7. Concurrent therapy was not administered to any patient alongside SBRT. Stage I lung tumors that were newly diagnosed and primary were found in around 13 patients, while 4 or 5 patients had oligometastatic NSCLC after surgical resection of the primary tumor. The study profiled peripheral blood TCR beta repertoires from stage I NSCLC patients before and after stereotactic body radiotherapy and related them to distant failure. Ages in the cohort of approximately 13 men and five to seven women ranged from roughly 50 to 85 years, with a median of 74. For each of the 20 or so patients, one blood sample was taken before SBRT and one after, so the study sequenced around 40 samples in total. Image-guided IMRT or VMAT was used to deliver SBRT in 3 to 5 fractions at a biologically effective dose of at least 100 Gy. Four of the 19 patients developed distant metastases after SBRT, at a median of roughly seven months; the other 15 showed no significant progression. The full study reports these points: A decrease in unique TCR clone counts was observed after SBRT (median approximately 9,800 before versus around 6,900 after; Wilcoxon paired P=0.011). Post-SBRT Shannon entropy and its change from baseline were lower in patients who developed distant metastases; baseline Shannon entropy was not associated with metastases. None of the reported P values were adjusted for multiple comparisons. Tumor specificity of expanded TCR clones was not determined. Limitations of the study included a small cohort and short follow-up, and the study findings need independent validation. Differences in TRBV and TRBJ usage frequencies by metastasis status were reportedly observed in two V genes at baseline and in ten or so V and two J genes after SBRT.

Its CDR3 holds 16 amino acids, cysteine through phenylalanine. Only the CDR3 part of the read is kept: 48 bases, read in frame from the first base. Germline trimming: 1 base from V, 4 bases from J; junction bases outside gene matches: 5. The germline V gene (reference sequence) supplies CDR1 LNHNV and CDR2 YYDKDF. This clonotype is identified as medium-sized (0.01 to 0.1%). Its cognate antigen has yet to be identified. Base qualities were left out, and no much larger clone turns up one base away. Two rounds of multiplex PCR were used to amplify the TCR beta CDR3 region from genomic DNA. The first PCR round used primers specific to each TRBV and TRBJ gene, and the primer sequences were filed in Chinese patent CN105087789A. Universal primers were used in the second PCR round. The Roche High Pure PCR Template Preparation Kit was used to extract genomic DNA from the frozen PBMCs. The libraries underwent paired-end sequencing with 151 bp reads on an Illumina HiSeq 3000. On the study's bioinformatics: CutAdapt was used to remove raw reads lacking the multiplex PCR primer sequences. Using PEAR, the high-quality paired reads were merged into contigs. TRB V, D and J gene segments were assigned to each contig with MiXCR by alignment to reference sequences. To remove sequencing errors, CDR3 sequences were clustered according to base quality and sequence similarity. Shannon entropy normalized by the natural log of productive TCR sequence number was used as the measure of diversity. Clonality was defined as one minus Shannon entropy divided by the natural log of the number of unique clonotypes. Using the Youden index from ROC curves, the researchers picked the repertoire-metric cut-offs for progression-free survival, and all analyses were carried out in R 3.5.3. TCRdb reworked the public reads: Q25 trimming with fastp, MiXCR clone assembly, productive beta chains retained. Merged by CDR3 protein, the rows form single entries marked with the most common genes and DNA. The V and J calls follow TCRdb's processing rather than the paper's. In this sample the table shows 11,000 to 15,000 distinct CDR3 sequences, 25% to 30% of which occur a single time. 13% of the sample is in the top ten clones.

A history of other malignancies or of prior chemotherapy or radiotherapy was absent in all patients, and node-negative disease was shown on CT and PET/CT in all patients. At each of two time points, roughly 6.5 milliliters of peripheral venous blood were collected in EDTA tubes. PBMCs were isolated by Ficoll-Paque Plus density-gradient centrifugation. Immediately after collection, samples were stored at -80 degrees C until analysis. The TCR was taken from a donor at least 50 years old with non-small cell lung cancer. Recombination linked TRBV15 to TRBJ1-5, with 9 bases aligning to TRBD1. The sequenced sample was PBMCs, obtained before or after stereotactic body radiation therapy (not recorded which). The CDR3 in this case is CATSRAGTGPNQPQHF. At the DNA level, the sequence is TGTGCCACCAGCAGAGCGGGGACAGGGCCAAATCAGCCCCAGCATTTT.